The source of this T cell receptor (beta chain) is a study of cytomegalovirus exposure and HLA in healthy donors. Study results and caveats: Most TCR sequences proved rare, with some public TCRs found in many donors. According to the study, 180 or so TCR beta chains were cytomegalovirus-associated.

About this clone itself: The antigen is not known. Within the sample, other DNA sequences also encode this same CDR3.

The method was immunoSEQ multiplex PCR; TCRdb's version includes in-frame clones alone and lacks a portion of them. The sample has about 180,000 clones, about 87% seen once. These donors were members of the roughly 120-subject validation cohort, a group separate from the approximately 700-subject first cohort. Material: PBMCs. The TCR originated in a woman aged 30 to 39 in good health and CMV-seronegative.

Here the CDR3 reads CASSTGVNYGYTF. For the CDR3, the DNA is TGTGCCAGCTCGACAGGAGTTAACTATGGCTACACCTTC. The rearrangement joins TRBV6-5 to TRBJ1-2; TRBD1 might be the D (6 bases). The germline V gene has CDR1 MNHEY and CDR2 SVGAGI. This CDR3 comprises 13 residues. Trimming cost V 8 bases and J 1 base, with 11 bases left between them.